A single sample is the source of the 7 T cell receptor beta chains below, sequenced in a study of tumor-infiltrating lymphocytes in primary liver carcinoma. From 500 ng of total RNA, TCR beta-specific cDNA was reverse-transcribed using a constant-region primer. ARM-PCR, slightly modified, supplied the TCR beta libraries through three nested multiplex PCR rounds. The first two PCR rounds used TRBV1-TRBV30 primers with a Cbeta primer, roughly 10 cycles each. From the multiplex PCR reads, TCRdb called clonotypes with MiXCR, one entry per CDR3 protein. Of around 40,000 distinct CDR3 sequences listed, 65% to 85% are singletons. Both RNA and DNA were isolated together from approximately 20-30 mg of bulk tissue that had not been sorted. The source material was liver tumor tissue from sampling region 2. The subset: tumor region T2, inferior pole. All receptors come from a man aged 35-49 years with primary liver carcinoma and hepatitis B virus infection.

This clonotype was counted between two and nine times. A much bigger clone sits one base away, suggesting this may be a read error. This chain links TRBV28 with TRBJ1-5, with TRBD1 matching 8 bases. This CDR3 is 16 amino acids long. From germline, CDR1 is MDHEN and CDR2 SYDVKM. The CDR3 spells CASSPGRQGSNQPQLF. The DNA of the CDR3 is TGTGCCAGCAGTCCGGGTCGACAGGGGAGTAATCAGCCCCAGCTTTTT.

Ten or more counts support this clonotype. The CDR3 here is CASSYKETQYF. The CDR3 nucleotides read TGTGCCAGCAGTTACAAAGAGACCCAGTACTTC. J is TRBJ2-5 and V is TRBV6-6, with D uncertain. The germline V gene encodes CDR1 MNHNY and CDR2 SVGAGI (reference sequence). There are 11 residues in the CDR3. V was pared by 2 bases and J by 3 bases, with 1 base between.

This clonotype was detected ten times or more. The CDR3 is CASSLRFYEQYF. CDR3 DNA: TGCGCCAGCAGTCTGAGATTCTACGAGCAGTACTTC. This chain joins TRBV23-1 and TRBJ2-7; unclear D gene. TRBV23-1 is assigned to the ORF class and has an uncertain function. Trimming left V 4 bases short and J 3 bases short, with 7 bases between. CDR3 size: 12 residues.

This sequence joins TRBV6-2 or TRBV6-3 and TRBJ2-3, with 7 bases that match TRBD1. Germline values: CDR1 MNHEY, CDR2 SVGEGT. CDR3 length: 16 amino acids. The V gene end was trimmed by 6 bases and the J gene end by 8 bases; junction bases not matched to a gene: 17. The CDR3 bases are TGTGCCAGCAGCTCTCGACACACGACGACAGGGCTTACGCAGTATTTT. Translated, it gives CASSSRHTTTGLTQYF.

By sample fraction, this clonotype is medium-sized. The chain combines TRBV29-1 with TRBJ2-6; D not resolved. Trimming pared 0 bases from V and 2 bases from J, leaving 14 bases between. CDR1 is SQVTM and CDR2 is ANQGSEA in the germline V gene. There are 17 residues in the CDR3. The CDR3 DNA follows: TGCAGCGTTGAAGACACCTCGCAGAATACTGGGGCCAACGTCCTGACTTTC. Translating gives CSVEDTSQNTGANVLTF.

This clonotype was seen once. Since the CDR3 does not end with the conserved phenylalanine or tryptophan, this likely comes from a read error. The chain employs TRBV11-3 and TRBJ2-3; 7 nucleotides agree with TRBD2. The CDR3 covers 15 residues. Germline V lookup: CDR1 SGHNT, CDR2 YENEEA. The CDR3 nucleotides read TGTACCAGCAACCCGGGGGGACTCCAGGGCGGAACGCAGTATTCT. Translated, it gives CTSNPGGLQGGTQYS.

On this clonotype itself: Lacking the conserved final phenylalanine or tryptophan, this CDR3 likely reflects a read error. The chain combines TRBV6-2 or TRBV6-3 with TRBJ2-7; D is possibly TRBD2 (6 bases). V lost 11 bases and J lost 4, with 33 bases in between. There are 18 residues in the CDR3. Germline CDR1 reads MNHEY; CDR2 reads SVGEGT. The CDR3 is CACSYTTDVEGGWYEQYL. DNA of the CDR3: TGTGCCTGTAGTTACACTACTGACGTGGAGGGAGGCTGGTACGAGCAGTACTTA.